This T cell receptor beta chain came from a study of blood T cell repertoires in COVID-19. Donors were grouped by their self-reported clinical history. CDR3 size: 14 residues. The V and J ends lost 8 bases and 4 bases, in that order; junction bases with no gene match: 6. The germline gives CDR1 SNHLY, CDR2 FYNNEI. Produced via immunoSEQ multiplex PCR; TCRdb's table is partial and in-frame only. This sample carries a few hundred thousand clones, about 88% of them seen once, and the ten largest clones take 2.5% to 3.5%. The chain links TRBV2 to TRBJ2-3; 10 nucleotides line up with TRBD1. The sequence was obtained from a woman aged 25 to 39 who had recovered from COVID-19. The source material was PBMCs or T cells enriched from blood (not recorded which). This CDR3 reads CASGDRGFADTQYF. In nucleotides, the CDR3 is TGTGCCAGCGGGGACAGGGGATTCGCAGATACGCAGTATTTT.